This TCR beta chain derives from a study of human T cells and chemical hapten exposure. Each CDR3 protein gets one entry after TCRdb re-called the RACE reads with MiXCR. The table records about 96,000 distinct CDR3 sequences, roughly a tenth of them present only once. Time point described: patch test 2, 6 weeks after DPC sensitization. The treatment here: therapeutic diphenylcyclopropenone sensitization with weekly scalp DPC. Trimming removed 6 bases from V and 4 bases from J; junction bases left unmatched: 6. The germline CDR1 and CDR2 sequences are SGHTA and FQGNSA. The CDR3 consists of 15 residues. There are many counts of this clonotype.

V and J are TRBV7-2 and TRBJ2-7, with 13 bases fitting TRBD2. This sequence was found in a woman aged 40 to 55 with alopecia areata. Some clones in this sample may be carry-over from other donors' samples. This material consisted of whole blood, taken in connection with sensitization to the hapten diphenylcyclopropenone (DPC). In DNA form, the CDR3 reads TGTGCCAGCAGTTCCAGGGGACTAGCGGGGTACGAGCAGTACTTC. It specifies CASSSRGLAGYEQYF.